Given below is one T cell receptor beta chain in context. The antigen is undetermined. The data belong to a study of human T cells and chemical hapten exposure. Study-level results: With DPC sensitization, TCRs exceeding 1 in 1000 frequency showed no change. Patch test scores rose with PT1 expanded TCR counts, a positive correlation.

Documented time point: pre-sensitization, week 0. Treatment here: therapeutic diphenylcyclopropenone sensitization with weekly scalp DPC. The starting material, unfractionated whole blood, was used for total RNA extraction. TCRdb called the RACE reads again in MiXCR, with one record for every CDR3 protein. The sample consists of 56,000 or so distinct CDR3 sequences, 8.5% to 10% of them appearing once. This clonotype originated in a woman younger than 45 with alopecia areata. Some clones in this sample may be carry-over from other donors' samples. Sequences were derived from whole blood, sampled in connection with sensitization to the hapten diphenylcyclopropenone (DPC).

The CDR3 DNA is TGTGCCAGCAGTCCCCTGAATGAGCAGTTCTTC. Translating it yields CASSPLNEQFF. This chain uses TRBV6-6 with TRBJ2-1, with D uncertain. Trimming stripped 5 bases from V and 7 bases from J, with 6 bases between. Germline V gene data show CDR1 as MNHNY and CDR2 as SVGAGI (reference sequence). The CDR3 spans 11 residues.